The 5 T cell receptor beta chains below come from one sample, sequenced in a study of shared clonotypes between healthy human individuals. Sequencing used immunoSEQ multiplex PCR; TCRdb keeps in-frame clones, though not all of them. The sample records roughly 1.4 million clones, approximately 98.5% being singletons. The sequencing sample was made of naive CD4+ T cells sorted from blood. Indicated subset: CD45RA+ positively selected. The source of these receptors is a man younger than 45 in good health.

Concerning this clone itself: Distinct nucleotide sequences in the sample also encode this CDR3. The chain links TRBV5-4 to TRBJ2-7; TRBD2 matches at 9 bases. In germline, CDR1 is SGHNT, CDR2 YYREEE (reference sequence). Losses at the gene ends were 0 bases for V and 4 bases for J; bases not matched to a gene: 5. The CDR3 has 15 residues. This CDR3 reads CASSLGGSGSYEQYF. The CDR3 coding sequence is TGTGCCAGCAGCTTGGGGGGTAGCGGGAGTTACGAGCAGTACTTC.

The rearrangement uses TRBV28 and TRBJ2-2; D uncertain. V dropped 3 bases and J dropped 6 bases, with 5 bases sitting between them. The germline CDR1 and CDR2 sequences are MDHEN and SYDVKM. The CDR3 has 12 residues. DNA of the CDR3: TGTGCCAGCAGTTTTTTGTCCGGGGAGCTGTTTTTT. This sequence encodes CASSFLSGELFF.

The CDR3 DNA follows: TGTGCCAGCAGCCACGAGCTGCGTACGCAGTATTTT. Encoded protein: CASSHELRTQYF. The chain is built from TRBV14 and TRBJ2-3; no clear D gene. Trimming shortened V by 3 bases and J by 8 bases, and 9 bases separated the two germline ends. The germline V gene has CDR1 SGHDN and CDR2 FVKESK. The CDR3 runs 12 residues. The full variable domain, rest sourced from reference TRBV14 and TRBJ2-3, is EAGVTQFPSHSVIEKGQTVTLRCDPISGHDNLYWYRRVMGKEIKFLLHFVKESKQDESGMPNNRFLAERTGGTYSTLKVQPAELEDSGVYFCASSHELRTQYFGPGTRLTVL.

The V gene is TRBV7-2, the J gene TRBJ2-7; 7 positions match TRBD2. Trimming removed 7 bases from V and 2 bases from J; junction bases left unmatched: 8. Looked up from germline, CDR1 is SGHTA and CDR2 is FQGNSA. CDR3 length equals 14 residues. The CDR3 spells CASTATAGPYEQYF. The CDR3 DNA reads TGTGCCAGCACTGCGACAGCGGGGCCCTACGAGCAGTACTTC.

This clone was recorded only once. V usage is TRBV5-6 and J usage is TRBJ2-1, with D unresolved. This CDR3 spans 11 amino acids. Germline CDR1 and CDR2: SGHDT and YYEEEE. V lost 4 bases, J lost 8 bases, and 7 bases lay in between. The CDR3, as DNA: TGTGCCAGCAGCCGCCGGGATGAGCAGTTCTTC. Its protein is CASSRRDEQFF.